The rows below give T cell receptor beta chains drawn from one sample of a study of blood T cell repertoires in COVID-19. Clones were sequenced by immunoSEQ multiplex PCR, and TCRdb holds only the in-frame ones, with some missing. The data show approximately 150,000 clones, 85% to 90% seen once. The sample comprised peripheral blood. These receptors were taken from a woman aged 60-70 years with acute or convalescent COVID-19. Each CDR3 is given with its conserved first and last residue. D genes are given only for firm matches. Only some rows state a clone size, as once, few, many or a class for expanded clones.

TRBJ2-1 | . | . | TRBV5-1 | TGCGCCAGCAGCTTGGACCCGGGGGTCTCCTACAATGAGCAGTTCTTC | CASSLDPGVSYNEQFF
TRBJ2-1 | TRBD2 | once | TRBV2 | TGTGCCAGCAGTTCGCAACCGGGACTAGTCAGTATAGTGGGTCGCGATGAGCAGTTCTTC | CASSSQPGLVSIVGRDEQFF
TRBJ2-7 | . | . | TRBV27 | TGTGCCAGCAGTTTTTCGGACACAAAGATCTACGAGCAGTACTTC | CASSFSDTKIYEQYF
TRBJ2-6 | TRBD1 | . | TRBV4-1 | TGCGCCAGCAGCCAAGCACTACCAGGACAGGGTTTTTCGGGGGCCAACGTCCTGACTTTC | CASSQALPGQGFSGANVLTF
TRBJ1-1 | . | . | TRBV5-8 | TGTGCCAGCAGCTTGGCGGCGGGGCGTGAAGCTTTCTTT | CASSLAAGREAFF
TRBJ1-2 | . | . | TRBV27 | TGTGCCAGCAGTTCCCCGGACAGTCTGGGCTACACCTTC | CASSSPDSLGYTF
TRBJ1-5 | . | . | TRBV18 | TGTGCCAGCTCATTGGGCAGAGATCAGCCCCAGCATTTT | CASSLGRDQPQHF
TRBJ2-5 | . | once | TRBV12-3/TRBV12-4 | TGTGCCAGCAGGCAGCAAGAGACCCAGTACTTC | CASRQQETQYF
TRBJ1-3 | . | . | TRBV9 | TGTGCCAGCAGCTATAGCTGGGGGGATGGAAACACCATATATTTT | CASSYSWGDGNTIYF
TRBJ2-2 | TRBD1 | . | TRBV27 | TGTGCCAGCAGAAACCAGGGGGACACCGGGGAGCTGTTTTTT | CASRNQGDTGELFF
TRBJ1-2 | TRBD1 | . | TRBV7-2 | TGTGCCAGCAGCTTAGCGCCTACAGGGGAAAACTATGGCTACACCTTC | CASSLAPTGENYGYTF
TRBJ2-3 | TRBD2 | . | TRBV3-1/TRBV3-2 | TGTGCCAGCAGCCAAGGCAGCGGGGGGGCCATAGATACGCAGTATTTT | CASSQGSGGAIDTQYF
TRBJ1-2 | TRBD1 | . | TRBV30 | TGTGCCTGGAGGGACAGGGGGAACTATGGCTACACCTTC | CAWRDRGNYGYTF
TRBJ1-4 | . | . | TRBV4-3 | TGCGCCAGCAGCCTCAACCTCGATCGCGGGGAAAAACTGTTTTTT | CASSLNLDRGEKLFF
TRBJ1-2 | TRBD1 | . | TRBV7-2 | TGTGCCAGCAGCTTAGACGGTCAGGGGGGCGGCTACACCTTC | CASSLDGQGGGYTF
TRBJ2-7 | TRBD1 | . | TRBV9 | TGTGCCAGCAGCGGACAGGGAATATCCCATACGGAGCAGTACTTC | CASSGQGISHTEQYF
TRBJ2-7 | TRBD1 | . | TRBV29-1 | TGCAGCGTTGAGACCGGGACAGGGGCCTACGAGCAGTACTTC | CSVETGTGAYEQYF
TRBJ1-1 | . | . | TRBV6-6 | TGTGCCAGCAGTTCTCAGGGGCCTCACACTGAAGCTTTCTTT | CASSSQGPHTEAFF
TRBJ2-1 | . | . | TRBV3-1/TRBV3-2 | TGTGCCAGCAGCCCCATGGCAGGGGATTTTAACAATGAGCAGTTCTTC | CASSPMAGDFNNEQFF
TRBJ2-2 | . | . | TRBV10-1 | TGCGCGCCCGACCCGATCCGGGACCAGGGGGGCACGAACACCGGGGAGCTGTTTTTT | CAPDPIRDQGGTNTGELFF
TRBJ2-6 | . | . | TRBV19 | TGTGCCAGTAGTTCCCGGGGGTGGGGCGCTGGGGCCAACGTCCTGACTTTC | CASSSRGWGAGANVLTF
TRBJ1-2 | TRBD1 | many | TRBV5-6 | TGTGCCAGCAGTTTAATGGACAGGGTCTGGTATGGCTACACCTTC | CASSLMDRVWYGYTF
TRBJ1-2 | . | once | TRBV4-3 | TGCGCCAGCAGCTCGCGGGCAAACTATGGCTACACCTTC | CASSSRANYGYTF
TRBJ1-6 | . | . | TRBV6-5 | TGTGCCAGCAGTCGTGGGCGGGGGGATAATTCACCCCTCCACTTT | CASSRGRGDNSPLHF
TRBJ2-6 | . | . | TRBV3-1/TRBV3-2 | TGTGCCAGCAGCCAAGGAAGCCCTGGGGCCAACGTCCTGACTTTC | CASSQGSPGANVLTF
TRBJ1-6 | TRBD1 | . | TRBV28 | TGTGCCAGCAGGTTAGCGCCGGGACAGTCTCGCTTACTAAGAGGATCACCCCTCCACTTT | CASRLAPGQSRLLRGSPLHF
TRBJ1-1 | . | . | TRBV6-5 | TGTGCCAGCCGAAAAGAGTTGAACACTGAAGCTTTCTTT | CASRKELNTEAFF
TRBJ2-1 | TRBD1 | . | TRBV5-1 | TGCGCCAGCAGCCCCGGGACAGGGGCTTACAATGAGCAGTTCTTC | CASSPGTGAYNEQFF
TRBJ1-2 | . | . | TRBV6-6 | TGTGCCAGCAGTTCCCCACCTGAGGTGCGTGGCTACACCTTC | CASSSPPEVRGYTF
TRBJ2-5 | . | . | TRBV5-4 | TGTGCCAGCAGCTTGGCAGGCAACCAAGAGACCCAGTACTTC | CASSLAGNQETQYF
TRBJ1-2 | . | . | TRBV5-5 | TGTGCCAGCAGCTCAGGGACTCCCTTGGAGGGCTACACCTTC | CASSSGTPLEGYTF
TRBJ2-3 | TRBD2 | . | TRBV4-1 | TGCGCCAGCAGTCAAAGACTAGCGGGGATGACAGATACGCAGTATTTT | CASSQRLAGMTDTQYF
TRBJ2-3 | TRBD1 | . | TRBV9 | TGTGCCAGCAGCACCCGTAGACAGGGAAGCACAGATACGCAGTATTTT | CASSTRRQGSTDTQYF
TRBJ2-5 | . | . | TRBV5-1 | TGCGCCAGCAGCCAAGGACTTTCGTTTGGGGAGACCCAGTACTTC | CASSQGLSFGETQYF
TRBJ2-3 | . | once | TRBV7-2 | TGTGCCAGCAGCCCAAGACAGCTCACAGATACGCAGTATTTT | CASSPRQLTDTQYF
TRBJ2-1 | TRBD1 | . | TRBV5-1 | TGCGCCAGCAGCCTGGGGACAGCGCGCTACAATGAGCAGTTCTTC | CASSLGTARYNEQFF
TRBJ1-2 | TRBD1 | . | TRBV28 | TGTGCCAGCAGCGGACAAGACAGGGGGACTTCTGGCTACACCTTC | CASSGQDRGTSGYTF
TRBJ2-5 | TRBD2 | few | TRBV7-9 | TGTGCCAGCACCCTCGGGACTAGCGGATACCAAGAGACCCAGTACTTC | CASTLGTSGYQETQYF
TRBJ2-1 | TRBD2 | few | TRBV11-3 | TGTGCCAGCAGCTTAGGACTAGCGGGGGGGCACTACAATGAGCAGTTCTTC | CASSLGLAGGHYNEQFF
TRBJ1-5 | TRBD1 | . | TRBV7-2 | TGTGCCAGCAGCCCACAGGGACAGGGGGCCGGGTGGCCCCAGCATTTT | CASSPQGQGAGWPQHF
TRBJ1-5 | . | . | TRBV28 | TGTGCCAGCAGTTTATCCCTAGATCAGCCCCAGCATTTT | CASSLSLDQPQHF
TRBJ1-3 | TRBD1 | . | TRBV7-9 | TGTGCCAGCAGCGCGGACAGGGGGAGCTCTGGAAACACCATATATTTT | CASSADRGSSGNTIYF
TRBJ2-1 | TRBD1 | . | TRBV24-1 | TGTGCCACCAGTGATTTGCAGGGGGCTGGGAATGAGCAGTTCTTC | CATSDLQGAGNEQFF
TRBJ1-1 | TRBD1 | . | TRBV4-3 | TGCGCCAGCAGTCCAGGGGGCTGGAACACTGAAGCTTTCTTT | CASSPGGWNTEAFF